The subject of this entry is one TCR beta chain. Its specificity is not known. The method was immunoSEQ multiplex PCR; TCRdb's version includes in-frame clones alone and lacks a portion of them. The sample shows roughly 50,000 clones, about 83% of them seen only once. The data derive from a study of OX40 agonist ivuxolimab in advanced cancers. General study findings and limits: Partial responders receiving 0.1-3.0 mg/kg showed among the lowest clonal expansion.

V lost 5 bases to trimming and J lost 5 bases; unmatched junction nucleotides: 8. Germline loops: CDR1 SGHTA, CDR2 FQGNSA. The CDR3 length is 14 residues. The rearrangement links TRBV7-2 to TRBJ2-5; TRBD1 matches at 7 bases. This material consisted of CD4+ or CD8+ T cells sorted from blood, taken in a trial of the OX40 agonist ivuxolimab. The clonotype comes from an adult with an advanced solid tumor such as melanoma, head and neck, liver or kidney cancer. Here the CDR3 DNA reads TGTGCCAGCAGCCCATCGACAGGGACCGAGACCCAGTACTTC. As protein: CASSPSTGTETQYF.